Listed below are T cell receptor beta chains from one sample, sequenced in a study of OX40 agonist ivuxolimab in advanced cancers. Some clones are missing from TCRdb's copy, which holds only in-frame ones; the method was immunoSEQ multiplex PCR. The top ten clones hold 0.7% to 0.8% of a sample with nearly 60,000 clones, roughly four fifths of them seen once. The source was CD4+ or CD8+ T cells sorted from blood, collected in a trial of the OX40 agonist ivuxolimab. Every receptor here comes from an adult with an advanced solid tumor such as melanoma, head and neck, liver or kidney cancer. The CDR3 runs from the conserved cysteine through the conserved F or W. The D gene is left open where the match is weak. Size tells how often a clone was seen (once, few, many) or the class of an expanded clone, and some rows leave it out.

j_gene: TRBJ1-5; abundance: NA; d_gene: NA; v_gene: TRBV6-6; CDR3aa: CASSYSGQNNQPQHF; CDR3nt: TGTGCCAGCAGTTACTCGGGGCAGAACAATCAGCCCCAGCATTTT
j_gene: TRBJ1-1; abundance: NA; d_gene: TRBD1; v_gene: TRBV6-1; CDR3aa: CASSADRASEAFF; CDR3nt: TGTGCCAGCAGTGCGGACAGGGCCAGTGAAGCTTTCTTT
j_gene: TRBJ1-3; abundance: NA; d_gene: NA; v_gene: TRBV19; CDR3aa: CASISGGNTIYF; CDR3nt: TGTGCCAGTATATCGGGCGGAAACACCATATATTTT
j_gene: TRBJ1-5; abundance: NA; d_gene: NA; v_gene: TRBV10-2; CDR3aa: CASLDVLNQPQHF; CDR3nt: TGCGCCAGCCTTGATGTTCTTAATCAGCCCCAGCATTTT
j_gene: TRBJ1-5; abundance: NA; d_gene: NA; v_gene: TRBV2; CDR3aa: CASSRVGQPQHF; CDR3nt: TGTGCAAGCAGCAGGGTGGGTCAGCCCCAGCATTTT
j_gene: TRBJ2-1; abundance: NA; d_gene: NA; v_gene: TRBV7-9; CDR3aa: CASWIGGASYNEQFF; CDR3nt: TGTGCCAGCTGGATAGGCGGGGCTTCCTACAATGAGCAGTTCTTC
j_gene: TRBJ1-1; abundance: NA; d_gene: NA; v_gene: TRBV27; CDR3aa: CASSLSGRTVNTEAFF; CDR3nt: TGTGCCAGCAGTTTATCGGGGCGGACGGTGAACACTGAAGCTTTCTTT
j_gene: TRBJ2-5; abundance: NA; d_gene: NA; v_gene: TRBV4-2; CDR3aa: CASSHVGEFQETQYF; CDR3nt: TGTGCCAGCAGCCACGTAGGGGAATTCCAAGAGACCCAGTACTTC
j_gene: TRBJ1-4; abundance: NA; d_gene: NA; v_gene: TRBV5-1; CDR3aa: CASSLGSGLVNEKLFF; CDR3nt: TGCGCCAGCAGCTTGGGCAGCGGTCTAGTCAATGAAAAACTGTTTTTT
j_gene: TRBJ2-3; abundance: once; d_gene: NA; v_gene: TRBV5-1; CDR3aa: CASSRLPRDTQYF; CDR3nt: TGCGCCAGCAGCAGACTACCCAGAGATACGCAGTATTTT
j_gene: TRBJ2-1; abundance: few; d_gene: NA; v_gene: TRBV5-1; CDR3aa: CASSLVQGYEQFF; CDR3nt: TGCGCCAGCAGCTTGGTTCAGGGCTATGAGCAGTTCTTC
j_gene: TRBJ1-3; abundance: NA; d_gene: TRBD1; v_gene: TRBV18; CDR3aa: CASSPDRGGNTIYF; CDR3nt: TGTGCCAGCTCACCTGACAGGGGTGGAAACACCATATATTTT
j_gene: TRBJ1-5; abundance: NA; d_gene: TRBD1; v_gene: TRBV5-1; CDR3aa: CASSPVPGQGVRQHF; CDR3nt: TGCGCCAGCAGCCCGGTTCCGGGACAGGGGGTCCGGCAGCATTTT
j_gene: TRBJ2-7; abundance: NA; d_gene: NA; v_gene: TRBV6-6; CDR3aa: CASSYRGDEQYF; CDR3nt: TGTGCCAGCAGTTACCGAGGGGACGAGCAGTACTTC
j_gene: TRBJ2-7; abundance: few; d_gene: TRBD1; v_gene: TRBV6-5; CDR3aa: CASSYADRNYEQYF; CDR3nt: TGTGCCAGCAGTTACGCGGACAGGAACTACGAGCAGTACTTC
j_gene: TRBJ1-1; abundance: NA; d_gene: NA; v_gene: TRBV7-7; CDR3aa: CASSSGFDTEAFF; CDR3nt: TGTGCCAGCAGCTCAGGGTTCGACACTGAAGCTTTCTTT
j_gene: TRBJ1-3; abundance: NA; d_gene: TRBD1; v_gene: TRBV15; CDR3aa: CATSRDRVAGNTIYF; CDR3nt: TGTGCCACCAGCAGGGACAGGGTTGCTGGAAACACCATATATTTT
j_gene: TRBJ2-5; abundance: NA; d_gene: NA; v_gene: TRBV5-1; CDR3aa: CASSLRIETQYF; CDR3nt: TGCGCCAGCAGCTTGCGTATCGAGACCCAGTACTTC
j_gene: TRBJ1-4; abundance: NA; d_gene: TRBD1; v_gene: TRBV5-8; CDR3aa: CASSWGQGGEKLFF; CDR3nt: TGTGCCAGCAGCTGGGGACAGGGGGGTGAAAAACTGTTTTTT
j_gene: TRBJ2-5; abundance: NA; d_gene: NA; v_gene: TRBV19; CDR3aa: CASSIMGGFGQQETQYF; CDR3nt: TGTGCCAGTAGTATCATGGGCGGCTTCGGACAGCAAGAGACCCAGTACTTC
j_gene: TRBJ2-3; abundance: NA; d_gene: NA; v_gene: TRBV7-7; CDR3aa: CASSLDLTGTDTQYF; CDR3nt: TGTGCCAGCAGCTTAGACTTAACGGGGACAGATACGCAGTATTTT
j_gene: TRBJ2-7; abundance: NA; d_gene: NA; v_gene: TRBV11-2; CDR3aa: CASSLDGAGAREQYF; CDR3nt: TGTGCCAGCAGCTTAGATGGGGCCGGGGCAAGGGAGCAGTACTTC
j_gene: TRBJ1-1; abundance: NA; d_gene: NA; v_gene: TRBV5-4; CDR3aa: CASSLAGIMNTEAFF; CDR3nt: TGTGCCAGCAGCTTGGCGGGGATTATGAACACTGAAGCTTTCTTT
j_gene: TRBJ1-3; abundance: few; d_gene: NA; v_gene: TRBV4-1; CDR3aa: CASSQGLSSGNTIYF; CDR3nt: TGCGCCAGCAGCCAGGGATTATCCTCTGGAAACACCATATATTTT
j_gene: TRBJ2-7; abundance: NA; d_gene: TRBD1; v_gene: TRBV11-2; CDR3aa: CASSQQGASEQYF; CDR3nt: TGTGCCAGCAGCCAACAGGGGGCGAGCGAGCAGTACTTC
j_gene: TRBJ1-3; abundance: NA; d_gene: TRBD1; v_gene: TRBV5-1; CDR3aa: CASSSDTISGGSGNTIYF; CDR3nt: TGCGCCAGCAGCTCCGACACGATTTCAGGGGGTTCTGGAAACACCATATATTTT
j_gene: TRBJ1-4; abundance: NA; d_gene: NA; v_gene: TRBV10-2; CDR3aa: CASSTNEKLFF; CDR3nt: TGCGCCAGCAGTACGAATGAAAAACTGTTTTTT
j_gene: TRBJ1-5; abundance: NA; d_gene: NA; v_gene: TRBV12-5; CDR3aa: CASGLVLGSGQLSNQPQHF; CDR3nt: TGTGCTAGTGGTTTGGTACTTGGGTCAGGCCAACTTAGCAATCAGCCCCAGCATTTT
j_gene: TRBJ2-7; abundance: NA; d_gene: TRBD1; v_gene: TRBV5-1; CDR3aa: CASSLFSFRTGGYEQYF; CDR3nt: TGCGCCAGCAGCTTGTTCAGCTTCAGGACAGGGGGCTACGAGCAGTACTTC
j_gene: TRBJ2-5; abundance: NA; d_gene: TRBD1; v_gene: TRBV2; CDR3aa: CASSSGTGKETQYF; CDR3nt: TGTGCCAGCAGCTCCGGGACAGGGAAAGAGACCCAGTACTTC
j_gene: TRBJ2-7; abundance: NA; d_gene: TRBD1; v_gene: TRBV6-5; CDR3aa: CASSYGGTGSYEQYF; CDR3nt: TGTGCCAGCAGTTACGGGGGGACAGGTTCCTACGAGCAGTACTTC
j_gene: TRBJ2-7; abundance: few; d_gene: TRBD2; v_gene: TRBV7-2; CDR3aa: CASSFPLAGDPYEQYF; CDR3nt: TGTGCCAGCAGCTTCCCTCTAGCGGGGGACCCCTACGAGCAGTACTTC
j_gene: TRBJ1-6; abundance: NA; d_gene: NA; v_gene: TRBV2; CDR3aa: CASSGADSYNSPLHF; CDR3nt: TGTGCCAGCAGTGGGGCAGACTCCTATAATTCACCCCTCCACTTT
j_gene: TRBJ1-2; abundance: once; d_gene: NA; v_gene: TRBV6-1; CDR3aa: CASSRDIGYTF; CDR3nt: TGTGCCAGCAGCCGGGACATAGGCTACACCTTC
j_gene: TRBJ2-6; abundance: NA; d_gene: NA; v_gene: TRBV5-4; CDR3aa: CASSVSGALGANVLTF; CDR3nt: TGTGCCAGCAGCGTCTCCGGGGCTCTGGGCGCCAACGTCCTGACTTTC
j_gene: TRBJ1-3; abundance: NA; d_gene: TRBD1; v_gene: TRBV18; CDR3aa: CASSRQGMSSGNTIYF; CDR3nt: TGTGCCAGCTCACGACAGGGAATGAGCTCTGGAAACACCATATATTTT
j_gene: TRBJ2-7; abundance: NA; d_gene: NA; v_gene: TRBV2; CDR3aa: CASSVGPGREQYF; CDR3nt: TGTGCCAGCAGTGTGGGGCCAGGCAGGGAGCAGTACTTC
j_gene: TRBJ2-5; abundance: NA; d_gene: NA; v_gene: TRBV29-1; CDR3aa: CSVAGETQYF; CDR3nt: TGCAGCGTTGCAGGGGAGACCCAGTACTTC
j_gene: TRBJ2-5; abundance: NA; d_gene: NA; v_gene: TRBV19; CDR3aa: CASSIRATEETQYF; CDR3nt: TGTGCCAGTAGTATAAGAGCAACAGAAGAGACCCAGTACTTC
j_gene: TRBJ1-2; abundance: NA; d_gene: TRBD1; v_gene: TRBV6-6; CDR3aa: CASTFAGTGGNGYTF; CDR3nt: TGTGCCAGCACCTTTGCCGGGACAGGGGGTAATGGCTACACCTTC
j_gene: TRBJ2-3; abundance: NA; d_gene: NA; v_gene: TRBV4-2; CDR3aa: CASSGSRATDTQYF; CDR3nt: TGTGCCAGTTCGGGGAGCCGGGCCACAGATACGCAGTATTTT
j_gene: TRBJ1-6; abundance: NA; d_gene: NA; v_gene: TRBV5-1; CDR3aa: CASSRADSPLHF; CDR3nt: TGCGCCAGCAGTCGGGCGGATTCACCCCTCCACTTT
j_gene: TRBJ1-1; abundance: NA; d_gene: NA; v_gene: TRBV6-5; CDR3aa: CASSPRTGRNTEAFF; CDR3nt: TGTGCCAGCAGTCCCCGAACAGGGAGGAACACTGAAGCTTTCTTT
j_gene: TRBJ2-3; abundance: few; d_gene: NA; v_gene: TRBV25-1; CDR3aa: CASSVRGPSTDTQYF; CDR3nt: TGTGCCAGCAGTGTACGGGGACCCAGCACAGATACGCAGTATTTT
j_gene: TRBJ1-2; abundance: NA; d_gene: NA; v_gene: TRBV20-1; CDR3aa: CSAMDYGYTF; CDR3nt: TGCAGTGCGATGGACTATGGCTACACCTTC